The subject of this entry is one T cell receptor beta chain. The antigen is unknown. Time point in this sample: week 5, during vaccination. Each dose of the vaccine consisted of 300 ug of mutant IDH1 20-mer peptide, with topical imiquimod. New IDH1-mutant, ATRX-lost WHO grade 3 or 4 astrocytomas occurred in donors. With 0 bases removed from V and 2 bases from J, the gap between germline ends came to 15 bases. The CDR3 spans 16 residues. Germline CDR1 is SGHDT and CDR2 is YYEEEE. Libraries were prepared by immunoSEQ multiplex PCR; TCRdb keeps only in-frame clonotypes and omits some of them. The sample yields about 36,000 clones, roughly 80% seen once. This sample is part of a study of a mutant IDH1 vaccine in newly diagnosed glioma.

The specimen comprised PBMCs, sampled from a glioma patient whose treatment included an IDH1 peptide vaccine. This clonotype originated in a man in his forties or fifties with glioma. V gene TRBV5-6 combines with J gene TRBJ2-7, with D tentatively TRBD1 (5 bases). CDR3: CASSLEGSRATYEQYF. The CDR3 nucleotides read TGTGCCAGCAGCTTGGAGGGAAGCAGGGCTACCTACGAGCAGTACTTC.